What follows are 20 T cell receptor beta chains derived from one specimen sequenced in a study of shared clonotypes between healthy human individuals. Data came from immunoSEQ multiplex PCR; TCRdb stores just in-frame clones and leaves some out. Counted here are about 2.4 million clones, over 85% occurring once; the ten biggest clones make up roughly 0.39%. The sequenced sample was naive CD4+ T cells from PBMCs. The subset is: CD45RA+ positively selected. The receptors originated from a man aged 18 to 30 in good health. Some clones in this sample may be carry-over from other donors' samples.

The V gene is TRBV7-2, the J gene TRBJ2-2, with D maybe TRBD1 (6 bases). The ends were cut back, 1 base at V and 1 base at J, with 10 bases in the middle. The CDR3 has 16 amino acids. CDR1 SGHTA and CDR2 FQGNSA come from the germline V gene. This CDR3 reads CASSLVSDRNTGELFF. CDR3 nucleotides: TGTGCCAGCAGCTTAGTGTCGGACAGGAACACCGGGGAGCTGTTTTTT.

The genes are TRBV28 and TRBJ2-5, with 9 bases fitting TRBD1. Germline V lookup: CDR1 MDHEN, CDR2 SYDVKM. The trim removed 7 bases at V and 6 bases at J, leaving 6 bases unmatched. The CDR3 is 13 residues long. The CDR3 spells CASTTGGEKTQYF. CDR3 in DNA: TGTGCCAGCACCACAGGGGGCGAGAAGACCCAGTACTTC.

J is TRBJ2-1 and V is TRBV10-1; D is unresolved. V was cut by 2 bases and J by 5 bases, with 10 bases left in between. The CDR3 covers 14 residues. Germline V gene data show CDR1 as WNHNN and CDR2 as SYGVQD (reference sequence). The CDR3 DNA reads as TGCGCCAGCAGTGAGCGGAGCGTCGACAATGAGCAGTTCTTC. Protein sequence: CASSERSVDNEQFF.

This clone was counted once. CDR3 sequence (DNA): TGTGCCAGCAGTTACGGTTGGGGCGAGCAGTACTTC. This translates into CASSYGWGEQYF. V gene TRBV5-8 combines with J gene TRBJ2-7, with unresolved D. The CDR3 totals 12 residues. V lost 5 bases to trimming and J lost 6 bases, with 12 bases between them. Looked up from germline, CDR1 is SGHTS and CDR2 is YDEGEE.

The chain joins TRBV28 to TRBJ2-5, with 9 bases identical to TRBD2. With V trimmed by 3 bases and J by 3 bases, 14 bases remained unmatched. Germline lookup yields CDR1 MDHEN and CDR2 SYDVKM. CDR3 size: 18 residues. This CDR3 is CASSFFRRNSGRKETQYF. The CDR3 DNA reads as TGTGCCAGCAGTTTTTTCCGGCGCAATAGCGGGAGAAAAGAGACCCAGTACTTC.

The chain has TRBV27 and TRBJ1-5; D is ambiguous. Per the germline V gene, CDR1 is MNHEY and CDR2 is SMNVEV (reference sequence). The CDR3 is made up of 11 amino acids. With 5 bases removed from V and 13 bases from J, the gap between germline ends came to 12 bases. CDR3 residues: CASSPGLSQHF. The CDR3 nucleotides read TGTGCCAGCAGTCCCGGCCTTTCTCAGCATTTT.

The chain is built from TRBV7-6 and TRBJ2-7; 7 positions match TRBD2. CDR1 is SGHVS and CDR2 is FNYEAQ in the germline V gene. The CDR3 has 15 amino acids. V gave up 1 base and J gave up 7 bases; unmatched junction bases: 10. Here the CDR3 DNA reads TGTGCCAGCAGCTTAGGACCCAGCGGGAAAGGGGAGCAGTACTTC. Its protein is CASSLGPSGKGEQYF.

The chain has TRBV5-6 and TRBJ2-3; a possible D gene is TRBD1 (5 bases). V was cut by 3 bases and J by 2 bases, with 16 bases left in between. This CDR3 has 16 amino acids. Germline values: CDR1 SGHDT, CDR2 YYEEEE. As DNA, the CDR3 is TGTGCCAGCAGCTACAGGACGGCCCTTAACACAGATACGCAGTATTTT. Translation: CASSYRTALNTDTQYF.

The chain joins TRBV25-1 to TRBJ1-3, with D possibly being TRBD1 (5 bases). The CDR3 sequence is 14 residues long. Germline loops: CDR1 MGHDK, CDR2 SYGVNS. Trimming took off 7 bases at V and 3 bases at J, with 13 bases between the two ends. CDR3 sequence: CASTHPGSGNTIYF. For the CDR3, the DNA is TGTGCCAGCACTCACCCAGGGAGTGGAAACACCATATATTTT.

To note about this clone: Additional DNA sequences in this sample encode the identical CDR3. The rearrangement links TRBV5-1 to TRBJ2-1; a weak D match, TRBD2 (7 bases). Trimming took 0 bases from V and 5 from J, leaving 9 bases between them. CDR3 length equals 14 residues. Looked up from germline, CDR1 is SGHRS and CDR2 is YFSETQ. CDR3 DNA: TGCGCCAGCAGCTTGGTAGGGGGGGACAATGAGCAGTTCTTC. Translating gives CASSLVGGDNEQFF.

This clone was observed a handful of times. The gene calls are TRBV7-9 and TRBJ1-5, with D tentatively TRBD1 (6 bases). Germline values: CDR1 SEHNR, CDR2 FQNEAQ (reference sequence). The V and J ends lost 2 bases and 6 bases respectively, with 17 bases between them. The CDR3 consists of 16 residues. In nucleotides, the CDR3 is TGTGCCAGCAGCTTATGGGGGGCAGAGGGGAGTCAGCCCCAGCATTTT. It yields the protein CASSLWGAEGSQPQHF.

V is TRBV28 and J is TRBJ2-7; either TRBD1 or TRBD2 may supply D (7 bases each). Germline assignment: CDR1 MDHEN and CDR2 SYDVKM. The CDR3 length is 14 residues. Trimming removed 6 bases at V and 7 bases at J, with 19 bases between. The CDR3 here is CASRAGDRVGEQYF. The CDR3 bases are TGTGCCAGCAGGGCGGGAGACAGGGTAGGGGAGCAGTACTTC.

This clone occurred once. This chain links TRBV19 with TRBJ2-1; TRBD2 matches 7 bases. After removal of 6 bases from V and 6 bases from J, the junction contained 14 bases not matched to a gene. This CDR3 region has 16 residues. Germline CDR1 reads LNHDA; CDR2 reads SQIVND (reference sequence). This chain's CDR3 is CASSGQEAGDFNEQFF. CDR3 in DNA: TGTGCCAGTAGCGGACAAGAGGCGGGAGACTTCAATGAGCAGTTCTTC.

CDR3 sequence: CASSDQVGSSGYTF. DNA of the CDR3: TGTGCCAGCAGTGATCAGGTCGGGTCGTCTGGCTACACCTTC. The chain couples TRBV2 to TRBJ1-2; D is undetermined. Per the germline V gene, CDR1 is SNHLY and CDR2 is FYNNEI. V was pared by 3 bases and J by 7 bases, with 15 bases between. The CDR3 loop spans 14 amino acids. The variable domain in full, completed from reference TRBV2 and TRBJ1-2, reads EPEVTQTPSHQVTQMGQEVILRCVPISNHLYFYWYRQILGQKVEFLVSFYNNEISEKSEIFDDQFSVERPDGSNFTLKIRSTKLEDSAMYFCASSDQVGSSGYTFGSGTRLTVV.

The chain carries TRBV11-3 and TRBJ2-7; possible D gene TRBD1, 6 bases. Germline V CDR1 and CDR2: SGHNT, YENEEA. Trimming removed 3 bases from V and 1 base from J, with 22 bases in between. The CDR3 covers 18 residues. The CDR3 reads CASSLEGGGTGSSYEQYF. CDR3 bases: TGTGCCAGCAGCTTGGAAGGGGGTGGAACGGGAAGTTCCTACGAGCAGTACTTC.

The chain links TRBV5-1 to TRBJ2-2, with TRBD2 matching over 7 bases. V lost 0 bases and J lost 7; bases outside the gene matches: 6. CDR1 and CDR2 from the germline V gene are SGHRS and YFSETQ. This CDR3 contains 15 residues. Here the CDR3 DNA reads TGCGCCAGCAGCTTGGGGGCTAGCGGAGGCGGGGAGCTGTTTTTT. Translating gives CASSLGASGGGELFF.

V and J are TRBV29-1 and TRBJ2-7; 12 bases agree with TRBD2. The CDR3 contains 15 residues. J was trimmed by 6 bases and V by 4 bases; bases with no gene match: 10. From germline, CDR1 is SQVTM and CDR2 ANQGSEA. Here the CDR3 DNA reads TGCAGCGTTGCACTAGCGGGAGGTGATGGGGTCGAGCAGTACTTC. It codes for CSVALAGGDGVEQYF.

Only a few counts were recorded for this clone. The V call is TRBV5-1, the J call TRBJ1-2; 8 nucleotides align to TRBD1. J lost 7 bases, V lost 4 bases, and 9 bases had no gene match. Germline lookup yields CDR1 SGHRS and CDR2 YFSETQ. CDR3 length equals 14 residues. The CDR3 DNA is TGCGCCAGCAGCCCAGGACAGGGTTGGATTGGCTACACCTTC. It yields the protein CASSPGQGWIGYTF.

The gene calls are TRBV18 and TRBJ2-7; 9 bases align to TRBD1. The CDR3 sequence is 17 residues long. Germline-derived CDR1 and CDR2 are KGHSH and LQKENI. Trimming at V came to 3 bases and at J to 5 bases, leaving 14 bases not matched to a gene. The CDR3 DNA reads as TGTGCCAGCTCACCTTCTTCACCGGGACAGGGCTTGCACGAGCAGTACTTC. Translating it yields CASSPSSPGQGLHEQYF.

V and J are TRBV29-1 and TRBJ2-7; 7 nucleotides align to TRBD2. Per germline, CDR1 SQVTM and CDR2 ANQGSEA. The CDR3 consists of 14 residues. Unmatched junction bases numbered 10, after V lost 6 bases and J lost 2 bases. CDR3 bases: TGCAGCGTCCGGAAGGGAGGGCAGACCTACGAGCAGTACTTC. Amino acid sequence: CSVRKGGQTYEQYF.